The next 27 T cell receptor beta chains were all read from a single sample in a study of cytomegalovirus exposure and HLA in healthy donors. In the PCR, 60 Vbeta and 13 Jbeta primers were used. Using immunoSEQ multiplex PCR, the repertoire was profiled, and TCRdb retains in-frame clones only, with some absent. This table has 150,000 or so clones, 65% to 85% appearing once. Specimen: PBMCs. The receptors here all came from a young woman in good health and CMV-seronegative.

This clone has only a few counts. V gene TRBV6-6 combines with J gene TRBJ2-3; D perhaps matches TRBD2 (6 bases). V shed 3 bases and J shed 1 base, with 8 bases lying between them. This CDR3 comprises 14 residues. Germline V gene data show CDR1 as MNHNY and CDR2 as SVGAGI (reference sequence). The CDR3 here is CASSYAGRTDTQYF. In DNA, the CDR3 is TGTGCCAGCAGTTATGCGGGGCGCACAGATACGCAGTATTTT.

The chain couples TRBV28 to TRBJ2-7, with D maybe TRBD1 (5 bases). Trimming shortened V by 3 bases and J by 0 bases, and 9 bases separated the two germline ends. Germline V gene sequence: CDR1 MDHEN, CDR2 SYDVKM. The CDR3 is 14 residues long. The CDR3 reads CASSFSDSSYEQYF. In DNA form, the CDR3 reads TGTGCCAGCAGTTTCTCTGACAGCTCCTACGAGCAGTACTTC. The whole variable domain, remainder taken from reference TRBV28 and TRBJ2-7, is DVKVTQSSRYLVKRTGEKVFLECVQDMDHENMFWYRQDPGLGLRLIYFSYDVKMKEKGDIPEGYSVSREKKERFSLILESASTNQTSMYLCASSFSDSSYEQYFGPGTRLTVT.

The chain has TRBV6-5 and TRBJ1-2; 7 nucleotides agree with TRBD1. Germline values: CDR1 MNHEY, CDR2 SVGAGI. The J segment lost 0 bases and the V segment lost 6 bases, leaving 4 bases of the junction unmatched. The CDR3 is made up of 14 amino acids. CDR3 nucleotide sequence: TGTGCCAGCAGGCGGGGACAGACTAACTATGGCTACACCTTC. Protein: CASRRGQTNYGYTF.

The V and J genes are TRBV7-2 and TRBJ2-7; 9 bases map to TRBD2. V shed 1 base, J shed 5 bases, and the junction held 6 bases outside the gene matches. The germline gives CDR1 SGHTA, CDR2 FQGNSA. The CDR3 length is 15 residues. As DNA, the CDR3 is TGTGCCAGCAGCTTAGGGTCTAGCGGGATCAACGAGCAGTACTTC. It codes for CASSLGSSGINEQYF.

The rearrangement joins TRBV4-1 to TRBJ2-1, with 14 bases fitting TRBD2. Germline-derived CDR1 and CDR2 are MGHRA and YSYEKL. CDR3 length equals 18 residues. Trimming took 1 base from V and 0 from J; bases not matched to a gene: 2. DNA of the CDR3: TGCGCCAGCAGCCAAGGGGGACTAGCGGGAGACTCCTACAATGAGCAGTTCTTC. It encodes CASSQGGLAGDSYNEQFF.

To note about this clone: Other DNA sequences in this specimen translate into the identical CDR3. This sequence joins TRBV2 and TRBJ1-6; D is uncertain. The germline V and J ends were trimmed by 3 bases and 1 base, with 7 bases remaining between them. Germline-derived CDR1 and CDR2 are SNHLY and FYNNEI. The CDR3 sequence is 15 residues long. The CDR3 nucleotides are TGTGCCAGCAGTGATCGGGAATCCTATAATTCACCCCTCCACTTT. Its protein is CASSDRESYNSPLHF. The complete variable domain, with remaining parts taken from reference TRBV2 and TRBJ1-6, reads EPEVTQTPSHQVTQMGQEVILRCVPISNHLYFYWYRQILGQKVEFLVSFYNNEISEKSEIFDDQFSVERPDGSNFTLKIRSTKLEDSAMYFCASSDRESYNSPLHFGNGTRLTVT.

The V gene is TRBV6-5, the J gene TRBJ2-7; the D is unclear. There are 15 residues in the CDR3. Germline V gene lookup returns CDR1 MNHEY and CDR2 SVGAGI. V lost 0 bases and J lost 6, with 15 bases in between. The CDR3 is CASSYSILVGGEQYF. The CDR3 coding sequence is TGTGCCAGCAGTTACTCGATCCTAGTCGGCGGCGAGCAGTACTTC.

This chain links TRBV6-6 with TRBJ1-2; no definite D call. The germline V gene encodes CDR1 MNHNY and CDR2 SVGAGI (reference sequence). V lost 6 bases and J lost 2, with 16 bases in between. The length of the CDR3 is 15 residues. The CDR3 coding sequence is TGTGCCAGCAGCTCGGCCTTACAGAACAACTATGGCTACACCTTC. It yields the protein CASSSALQNNYGYTF.

This clone was counted between two and nine times. The chain couples TRBV7-3 to TRBJ2-7, with D perhaps matching TRBD1 (7 bases). This CDR3 region has 15 residues. The germline CDR1 and CDR2 sequences are SGHTA and FQGTGA. Trimming pared 2 bases from V and 0 bases from J, leaving 11 bases between. The CDR3 DNA sequence: TGTGCCAGCAGCTTACAGGGGGGAACCTCCTACGAGCAGTACTTC. Translation: CASSLQGGTSYEQYF.

This chain links TRBV4-1 with TRBJ1-4; no definite D call. Between the trimmed V and J ends, which lost 0 bases and 4 bases, there was a span of 15 bases. The CDR3 runs to 17 residues. The germline CDR1 and CDR2 sequences are MGHRA and YSYEKL. CDR3 protein: CASSQERRTEGNEKLFF. In nucleotides, the CDR3 is TGCGCCAGCAGCCAAGAAAGGCGTACTGAGGGTAATGAAAAACTGTTTTTT.

The rearrangement joins TRBV6-1 to TRBJ2-1; perhaps TRBD2 as D (6 bases). Germline-derived CDR1 and CDR2 are MNHNS and SASEGT. The CDR3 loop spans 15 amino acids. V lost 6 bases to trimming and J lost 3 bases, with 15 bases between them. The CDR3 DNA reads as TGTGCCAGCAGCGCAGGGACTGGAATCTACAATGAGCAGTTCTTC. It specifies CASSAGTGIYNEQFF.

The genes are TRBV4-1 and TRBJ2-7, with 10 bases aligning to TRBD2. Germline CDR1 MGHRA, CDR2 YSYEKL. V dropped 0 bases and J dropped 3; count of bases not matched to a gene: 5. There are 16 residues in the CDR3. CDR3 in DNA: TGCGCCAGCAGCCAAGATCCCAGACTAGCGGGCTACGAGCAGTACTTC. Amino acid sequence: CASSQDPRLAGYEQYF.

The CDR3 protein is CASSPTQREGGNEQFF. The CDR3 DNA is TGTGCCAGCAGTCCAACCCAGCGGGAGGGTGGTAATGAGCAGTTCTTC. This sequence joins TRBV6-4 and TRBJ2-1, with TRBD2 identical over 10 bases. The V segment lost 5 bases and the J segment 7 bases; nucleotides outside the gene matches: 11. CDR3 size: 16 residues. Germline V gives CDR1 MRHNA, CDR2 SNTAGT.

V is TRBV4-3 and J is TRBJ2-7, with D possibly TRBD2 on 5 matching bases. CDR1 is LGHNA and CDR2 is YSLEER in the germline V gene. V lost 0 bases, J lost 7 bases, and 19 bases lay in between. The CDR3 is 16 residues long. CDR3 nucleotide sequence: TGCGCCAGCAGCCAAGACCACGGAGCGGAGCCGGGGGAGCAGTACTTC. It yields the protein CASSQDHGAEPGEQYF.

About this clone: Other nucleotide sequences from this sample produce the same CDR3. The chain couples TRBV27 to TRBJ2-7; D possibly corresponds to TRBD2 (5 bases). Germline V gene sequence: CDR1 MNHEY, CDR2 SMNVEV (reference sequence). This CDR3 has 13 residues. Trimming pared 5 bases from V and 7 bases from J, leaving 15 bases between. The CDR3 sequence is CASSKRPGGEQYF. CDR3 DNA: TGTGCCAGCAGTAAAAGACCCGGCGGGGAGCAGTACTTC.

J is TRBJ2-1 and V is TRBV9; D perhaps matches TRBD1 (5 bases). Trimming pared 2 bases from V and 1 base from J, leaving 10 bases between. The CDR3 consists of 15 residues. CDR1 SGDLS and CDR2 YYNGEE come from the germline V gene. CDR3 bases: TGTGCCAGCAGCGTGGGGCCGTCGTCCTACAATGAGCAGTTCTTC. Amino acids: CASSVGPSSYNEQFF.

The V call is TRBV2, the J call TRBJ2-2; possible D gene TRBD2, 6 bases. Trimming took off 2 bases at V and 6 bases at J, with 16 bases between the two ends. This CDR3 comprises 16 residues. Per germline, CDR1 SNHLY and CDR2 FYNNEI. In DNA, the CDR3 is TGTGCCAGCAGTGAATGGTCCGGGAGTATCGCCGGGGAGCTGTTTTTT. Its protein is CASSEWSGSIAGELFF.

This clone was found a few times. The genes are TRBV11-1 and TRBJ2-5; 7 bases match TRBD2. The germline gives CDR1 SGHAT, CDR2 FQDESV (reference sequence). The CDR3 runs to 16 residues. The junction had 11 bases not matched to a gene; V was cut back by 5 bases and J by 2 bases. As DNA, the CDR3 is TGTGCCAGCAGCGCCGGCGGTGGGAGGGTTCAAGAGACCCAGTACTTC. This sequence encodes CASSAGGGRVQETQYF.

The CDR3 is CASSYVRGQRQQYF. In DNA, the CDR3 is TGTGCCAGCAGCTATGTCCGGGGACAAAGACAGCAGTACTTC. The chain couples TRBV11-2 to TRBJ2-7; D perhaps matches TRBD1 (6 bases). The CDR3 length is 14 residues. V lost 4 bases and J 8 bases, leaving 18 bases between the germline ends. CDR1 SGHAT and CDR2 FQNNGV come from the germline V gene.

Here the CDR3 reads CAWGPGNYGYTF. Here the CDR3 DNA reads TGTGCCTGGGGCCCGGGAAACTATGGCTACACCTTC. The chain is built from TRBV30 and TRBJ1-2, with D hard to call. The CDR3 contains 12 residues. In germline, CDR1 is GTSNPN, CDR2 SVGIG (reference sequence). Trimming removed 5 bases from V and 2 bases from J, with 9 bases in between.

This rearrangement joins TRBV10-3 to TRBJ2-7; 8 positions agree with TRBD2. This CDR3 has 14 residues. J gave up 5 bases and V 3 bases, and 6 bases lay outside the gene matches. CDR1 is ENHRY and CDR2 is SYGVKD in the germline V gene. CDR3 DNA sequence: TGTGCCATCAGTGAACAAGCGGGAGACAACGAGCAGTACTTC. It encodes CAISEQAGDNEQYF.

The V and J genes are TRBV28 and TRBJ2-7; a possible D gene is TRBD2 (5 bases). Germline values: CDR1 MDHEN, CDR2 SYDVKM. This CDR3 has 13 amino acids. Trimming pared 4 bases from V and 0 bases from J, leaving 7 bases between. For the CDR3, the DNA is TGTGCCAGCAGTTACGGGAACTCCTACGAGCAGTACTTC. Translated: CASSYGNSYEQYF.

CDR3 nucleotides: TGCGCCAGCAGCCAAGAGGTTCAGGGAAGGACCGGGGAGCTGTTTTTT. Translated: CASSQEVQGRTGELFF. V usage is TRBV4-1 and J usage is TRBJ2-2; tentative D call: TRBD1 (5 bases). Germline V gene lookup returns CDR1 MGHRA and CDR2 YSYEKL. This CDR3 is built from 16 residues. Trimming took off 0 bases at V and 5 bases at J, with 13 bases between the two ends.

This sequence joins TRBV5-1 and TRBJ2-7, with 12 bases fitting TRBD2. With 0 bases clipped from V and 4 bases from J, the junction kept 2 bases outside the gene matches. CDR3 length: 15 amino acids. From germline, CDR1 is SGHRS and CDR2 YFSETQ. The CDR3 reads CASSLGTSGMYEQYF. The CDR3 bases are TGCGCCAGCAGCTTGGGGACTAGCGGGATGTACGAGCAGTACTTC.

This clone has a handful of counts. This chain uses TRBV27 with TRBJ1-5; tentatively, D is TRBD1 (5 bases). CDR3 size: 15 residues. The germline V gene has CDR1 MNHEY and CDR2 SMNVEV (reference sequence). Between the trimmed V and J ends, which lost 2 bases and 2 bases, there was a span of 10 bases. Here the CDR3 reads CASSLRGRGNQPQHF. CDR3 nucleotides: TGTGCCAGCAGTTTAAGGGGCAGGGGCAATCAGCCCCAGCATTTT.

The V and J genes are TRBV5-6 and TRBJ2-2; D might be TRBD1 (5 bases). The germline V and J ends were trimmed by 2 bases and 6 bases, with 11 bases remaining between them. The CDR3 is 14 amino acids. Per the germline V gene, CDR1 is SGHDT and CDR2 is YYEEEE. The CDR3 sequence is CASSLGQGAGELFF. The DNA of the CDR3 is TGTGCCAGCAGCTTAGGCCAAGGGGCCGGGGAGCTGTTTTTT.

The genes are TRBV18 and TRBJ1-2; D is unclear. This CDR3 region has 14 residues. V dropped 2 bases and J dropped 7 bases, with 14 bases sitting between them. CDR1 is KGHSH and CDR2 is LQKENI in the germline V gene. The chain's CDR3 is CASSPSPVAAGYTF. In DNA, the CDR3 is TGTGCCAGCTCACCAAGTCCGGTGGCGGCTGGCTACACCTTC.